These 5 T cell receptor beta chains were all obtained from the same sample, sequenced in a study of cytomegalovirus exposure and HLA in healthy donors (dated by TCRdb to 2017 to 2019). The library was built by means of the immunoSEQ multiplex PCR assay. A mixture of 60 forward primers for TCR Vbeta segments and 13 reverse primers for TCR Jbeta segments was used in the multiplex PCR. This immuneACCESS table, as held by TCRdb, lists in-frame sequences with V and J called but not all clones. Of the missing ones, under half trace to an unresolved V gene in checked studies; the others have no known cause. The sample table shows over 70,000 clones, and around 80% are seen once. The ten most abundant clones make up 2.5% of the sample. Sequenced: PBMCs. The origin of the receptors is a male donor in good health and CMV-seropositive.

The V and J genes are TRBV5-1 and TRBJ1-4; 9 nucleotides align to TRBD1. The CDR3 is made up of 17 amino acids. V was clipped by 4 bases and J by 0 bases; unmatched bases: 7. From germline, CDR1 is SGHRS and CDR2 YFSETQ. The CDR3 is CASSEDRGPTTNEKLFF. The CDR3 nucleotides read TGCGCCAGCAGCGAGGACAGGGGCCCTACAACTAATGAAAAACTGTTTTTT.

This chain joins TRBV18 and TRBJ2-5; D is uncertain. The length of the CDR3 is 16 residues. CDR1 is KGHSH, CDR2 LQKENI, per germline. Trimming removed 1 base from V and 2 bases from J, with 14 bases in between. The CDR3 DNA reads TGTGCCAGCTCACCACTTGAGACTTTTCGGCAAGAGACCCAGTACTTC. This sequence encodes CASSPLETFRQETQYF.

V and J are TRBV7-2 and TRBJ2-5, with 12 bases fitting TRBD2. Judging by the DNA end, TRBJ2-7 fits better; the J call may be wrong. The germline CDR1 and CDR2 sequences are SGHTA and FQGNSA. CDR3 length equals 17 residues. The CDR3 protein is CASSPWTSGEVNYEQYF. CDR3 DNA: TGTGCCAGCAGCCCTTGGACTAGCGGGGAGGTGAACTACGAGCAGTACTTC.

This clone showed up just once. The chain employs TRBV2 and TRBJ1-2; D may be TRBD1 (6 bases). The V gene's germline CDR1 is SNHLY and CDR2 FYNNEI. V lost 3 bases and J 4 bases, leaving 9 bases between the germline ends. The CDR3 totals 13 residues. The CDR3 coding sequence is TGTGCCAGCAGTGATCAGGGGAGCTATGGCTACACCTTC. Its protein is CASSDQGSYGYTF. Full variable domain (missing parts from reference TRBV2 and TRBJ1-2): EPEVTQTPSHQVTQMGQEVILRCVPISNHLYFYWYRQILGQKVEFLVSFYNNEISEKSEIFDDQFSVERPDGSNFTLKIRSTKLEDSAMYFCASSDQGSYGYTFGSGTRLTVV.

This chain uses TRBV9 with TRBJ2-3, with D unresolved. V was clipped by 4 bases and J by 0 bases, with 18 bases between them. Germline CDR1 reads SGDLS; CDR2 reads YYNGEE. The CDR3 spans 17 residues. The CDR3 coding sequence is TGTGCCAGCAGCTCCCTAGGTCCGCCAACGAGCACAGATACGCAGTATTTT. It encodes CASSSLGPPTSTDTQYF.